These 7 T cell receptor beta chains were all obtained from the same sample, sequenced in a study of T-cell reconstitution after alpha-beta-depleted transplantation in children. Preparation of the TCRbeta library involved a method that used unique molecular identifiers. TCRdb itself ran the PCR reads through MiXCR, one entry per CDR3 protein. The profile shows 490,000 or so distinct CDR3 sequences, about 10% of them singletons. The sample was PBMCs, taken before TCRalphabeta/CD19-depleted stem cell transplant. The receptors come from a child aged 2-9 years with inherited bone marrow failure, due to receive a stem cell transplant.

There are many counts of this clonotype. The chain recombines TRBV15 with TRBJ2-1, with TRBD2 matching 13 bases. Germline V lookup: CDR1 LNHNV, CDR2 YYDKDF (reference sequence). V was pared by 4 bases and J by 10 bases, with 7 bases of the junction left unmatched. CDR3 length: 15 amino acids. This CDR3 reads CATSTGLAGVDEQFF. CDR3 DNA sequence: TGTGCCACCAGCACAGGACTAGCGGGGGTCGACGAGCAGTTCTTC. Variable domain in full (rest from reference TRBV15 and TRBJ2-1): DAMVIQNPRYQVTQFGKPVTLSCSQTLNHNVMYWYQQKSSQAPKLLFHYYDKDFNNEADTPDNFQSRRPNTSFCFLDIRSPGLGDTAMYLCATSTGLAGVDEQFFGPGTRLTVL.

This clonotype was recorded a few times. The chain combines TRBV6-1 with TRBJ1-2; TRBD1 is a possible D gene (5 bases). The V end lost 6 bases, the J end lost 2 bases, and 19 bases lay between the germline ends. Germline V lookup: CDR1 MNHNS, CDR2 SASEGT. The CDR3 loop spans 16 amino acids. The CDR3 DNA reads as TGTGCCAGCAGGGAGGGGTTTTTAGGGGAGAACTATGGCTACACCTTC. Translation: CASREGFLGENYGYTF.

This clonotype was found a few times. This chain joins TRBV10-3 and TRBJ1-1; D not certain. CDR1 and CDR2 from the germline V gene are ENHRY and SYGVKD. There are 13 residues in the CDR3. V lost 7 bases and J lost 11, with 20 bases in between. The CDR3 region has the DNA TGTGCCATCAACTCAGGAGTTGGGAGTAGGGCTTTCTTT. Protein: CAINSGVGSRAFF.

This clonotype was seen at least ten times. The chain uses TRBV7-2 and TRBJ2-4; D may correspond to TRBD1 or TRBD2 (5 bases each). The germline CDR1 and CDR2 sequences are SGHTA and FQGNSA. The ends were cut back, 4 bases at V and 7 bases at J, with 17 bases in the middle. The CDR3 extends over 15 amino acids. The CDR3 spells CASSSKRGWGNIQYF. CDR3 DNA: TGTGCCAGCAGCTCGAAGAGGGGTTGGGGGAACATTCAGTACTTC.

This clonotype has ten or more counts. The chain carries TRBV5-1 and TRBJ2-2; 9 nucleotides line up with TRBD2. This CDR3 contains 15 residues. Germline-derived CDR1 and CDR2 are SGHRS and YFSETQ. With V trimmed by 4 bases and J by 4 bases, 5 bases remained unmatched. The CDR3 loop is CASSIIAGATGELFF. Written as DNA, the CDR3 is TGCGCCAGCAGCATAATAGCGGGAGCCACCGGGGAGCTGTTTTTT.

This clonotype was found many times. The CDR3 spells CASSLKLAEFYNEQFF. In nucleotides, the CDR3 is TGTGCCAGCAGCTTGAAACTAGCGGAATTTTACAATGAGCAGTTCTTC. This sequence joins TRBV7-6 and TRBJ2-1; 8 bases match TRBD2. The CDR3 length is 16 residues. CDR1 is SGHVS, CDR2 FNYEAQ, per germline. The V segment lost 3 bases and the J segment 4 bases; nucleotides outside the gene matches: 8.

This clonotype showed up many times. CDR3 amino acids: CSVDLAGSKTYNEQFF. CDR3 nucleotides: TGCAGCGTTGACCTAGCGGGGAGCAAAACCTACAATGAGCAGTTCTTC. The V gene is TRBV29-1, the J gene TRBJ2-1; 9 bases fit TRBD2. The V gene end was trimmed by 3 bases and the J gene end by 2 bases; junction bases not matched to a gene: 8. CDR1 is SQVTM and CDR2 is ANQGSEA in the germline V gene. This CDR3 has 16 residues.